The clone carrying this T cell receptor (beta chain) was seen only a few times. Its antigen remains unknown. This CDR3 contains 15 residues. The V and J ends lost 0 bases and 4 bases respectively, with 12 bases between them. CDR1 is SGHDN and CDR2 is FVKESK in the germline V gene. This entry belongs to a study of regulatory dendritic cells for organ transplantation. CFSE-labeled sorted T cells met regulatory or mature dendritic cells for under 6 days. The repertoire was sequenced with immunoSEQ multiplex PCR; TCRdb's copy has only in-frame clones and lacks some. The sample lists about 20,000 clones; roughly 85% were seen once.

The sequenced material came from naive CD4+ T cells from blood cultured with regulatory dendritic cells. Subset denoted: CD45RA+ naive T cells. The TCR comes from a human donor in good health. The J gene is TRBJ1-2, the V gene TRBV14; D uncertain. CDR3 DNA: TGTGCCAGCAGCCAAGATTTGCGACGGAGCTATGGCTACACCTTC. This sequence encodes CASSQDLRRSYGYTF.